Below, 15 T cell receptor beta chains from the same sample are listed, as sequenced in a study of radiation and T cells in renal cell carcinoma. TCRdb's copy holds only in-frame clones and misses some; the assay was immunoSEQ multiplex PCR. The sample consists of more than 15,000 clones, approximately 53% of them appearing once. The treatment is: treatment-naive control, cytoreductive nephrectomy. The source material was tumor tissue, sampled from a patient whose treatment was nephrectomy without radiotherapy. The source is a middle-aged man with renal cell carcinoma.

This chain joins TRBV2 and TRBJ2-4; maybe TRBD2 (5 bases). CDR3 size: 15 residues. Germline V lookup: CDR1 SNHLY, CDR2 FYNNEI. The V and J ends lost 6 bases and 9 bases respectively, with 21 bases between them. The CDR3 loop reads CASRGNSFSEGIQYF. Written as DNA, the CDR3 is TGTGCCAGCAGGGGAAATTCTTTCTCCGAGGGCATTCAGTACTTC. The full variable domain, with the rest looked up from reference TRBV2 and TRBJ2-4, is EPEVTQTPSHQVTQMGQEVILRCVPISNHLYFYWYRQILGQKVEFLVSFYNNEISEKSEIFDDQFSVERPDGSNFTLKIRSTKLEDSAMYFCASRGNSFSEGIQYFGAGTRLSVL.

This chain links TRBV9 with TRBJ2-3; tentative D call: TRBD1 (5 bases). V was trimmed by 0 bases and J by 0 bases, leaving 11 bases between them. This CDR3 is 16 amino acids long. Germline assignment: CDR1 SGDLS and CDR2 YYNGEE. CDR3 coding DNA: TGTGCCAGCAGCGTAGAGCCAGGGCTAAGCACAGATACGCAGTATTTT. Amino acids: CASSVEPGLSTDTQYF.

Within the sample, this clone is medium-sized. The chain recombines TRBV4-1 with TRBJ1-1; D not resolved. The germline V and J ends were trimmed by 2 bases and 11 bases, with 12 bases remaining between them. The CDR3 is 12 amino acids. Germline V lookup: CDR1 MGHRA, CDR2 YSYEKL. The CDR3 nucleotides are TGCGCCAGCAGCCAATTACCCGGAGAGGCTTTCTTT. Translating it yields CASSQLPGEAFF.

The rearrangement joins TRBV7-9 to TRBJ1-5, with D possibly TRBD1 on 5 matching bases. CDR1 SEHNR and CDR2 FQNEAQ come from the germline V gene (reference sequence). This CDR3 region has 13 residues. V was clipped by 4 bases and J by 8 bases, with 12 bases between them. The chain's CDR3 is CASSSGPRKPQHF. The CDR3 DNA sequence: TGTGCCAGCAGCTCAGGGCCTAGGAAGCCCCAGCATTTT.

By share, this clone ranks as medium-sized. CDR3 coding DNA: TGTGCCAGCTCACCAGCGGTGGATACGCAGTATTTT. This encodes CASSPAVDTQYF. This rearrangement joins TRBV18 to TRBJ2-3, with D hard to call. This CDR3 contains 12 residues. V was shortened by 2 bases and J by 6 bases, with 6 bases between the two germline ends. Germline CDR1 KGHSH, CDR2 LQKENI.

V and J are TRBV25-1 and TRBJ1-5; D uncertain. The V gene lost 2 bases and the J gene lost 1 base, with 9 bases spanning the gap. Germline V CDR1 and CDR2: MGHDK, SYGVNS. This CDR3 region has 15 residues. The DNA for the CDR3 is TGTGCCAGCAGTGAAGGTGCAGCGAGCAATCAGCCCCAGCATTTT. Its translation: CASSEGAASNQPQHF.

The gene calls are TRBV7-9 and TRBJ2-1, with D unclear. There are 13 residues in the CDR3. Per the germline V gene, CDR1 is SEHNR and CDR2 is FQNEAQ (reference sequence). Trimming removed 5 bases at V and 9 bases at J, with 14 bases between. DNA for the CDR3: TGTGCCAGCAGCGAGTCGGGCGCCGGTGAGCAGTTCTTC. It yields the protein CASSESGAGEQFF.

This chain uses TRBV18 with TRBJ2-1; TRBD2 matches 12 bases. V dropped 3 bases and J dropped 10; count of bases not matched to a gene: 10. This CDR3 is 16 amino acids long. CDR1 and CDR2 (germline): KGHSH, LQKENI. The CDR3 DNA is TGTGCCAGCTCACCGGATCGACTAGCGGGGGTTGGAGAGCAGTTCTTC. It codes for CASSPDRLAGVGEQFF.

As concerns this clone: The junction differs from germline at one of its ends, possibly a read error. The gene calls are TRBV6-1 and TRBJ1-5; unclear D gene. Germline-derived CDR1 and CDR2 are MNHNS and SASEGT. The CDR3 contains 12 residues. The CDR3 bases are TGTGCCAGCAGTGAAGGGCCGGGGAGGCTCAATTTT. Translating it yields CASSEGPGRLNF.

This clone has only a few counts. This chain links TRBV28 with TRBJ1-5; possibly TRBD1 for D (5 bases). Germline CDR1 is MDHEN and CDR2 is SYDVKM. The CDR3 spans 13 residues. V lost 8 bases and J 5 bases, leaving 13 bases between the germline ends. CDR3 sequence (DNA): TGTGCCAGCGCCGACAGAGGGCATCAGCCCCAGCATTTT. Protein: CASADRGHQPQHF.

CDR3 region: CASSVRGGRGGYTF. CDR3 DNA: TGTGCCAGCAGCGTGAGAGGGGGCCGGGGCGGCTACACCTTC. The chain joins TRBV7-8 to TRBJ1-2; TRBD1 matches 7 bases. There are 14 residues in the CDR3. The V gene end was trimmed by 5 bases and the J gene end by 8 bases; junction bases not matched to a gene: 11. The germline gives CDR1 SGHVS, CDR2 FQNEAQ.

This chain connects TRBV7-2 to TRBJ1-2, with TRBD1 matching over 7 bases. Germline V gene sequence: CDR1 SGHTA, CDR2 FQGNSA. The CDR3 contains 15 residues. J gave up 1 base and V 1 base, and 3 bases lay outside the gene matches. DNA for the CDR3: TGTGCCAGCAGCTTAGGAAGGGGGCTTAACTATGGCTACACCTTC. Amino acids: CASSLGRGLNYGYTF.

This chain uses TRBV5-4 with TRBJ2-1; D gene ambiguous. Trimming took off 0 bases at V and 6 bases at J, with 7 bases between the two ends. The length of the CDR3 is 13 residues. Germline loops: CDR1 SGHNT, CDR2 YYREEE (reference sequence). The CDR3 reads CASSLGPGNEQFF. CDR3 in DNA: TGTGCCAGCAGCTTGGGACCGGGCAATGAGCAGTTCTTC. Full variable domain (remainder filled in from reference TRBV5-4 and TRBJ2-1): ETGVTQSPTHLIKTRGQQVTLRCSSQSGHNTVSWYQQALGQGPQFIFQYYREEENGRGNFPPRFSGLQFPNYSSELNVNALELDDSALYLCASSLGPGNEQFFGPGTRLTVL.

V and J are TRBV5-6 and TRBJ2-7; TRBD1 matches at 7 bases. Germline CDR1 reads SGHDT; CDR2 reads YYEEEE. V gave up 2 bases and J gave up 1 base; unmatched junction bases: 3. The CDR3 spans 14 residues. The DNA for the CDR3 is TGTGCCAGCAGCTTAATGACAGGGTCCTACGAGCAGTACTTC. This translates into CASSLMTGSYEQYF. Full variable domain (outside the CDR3, taken from reference TRBV5-6 and TRBJ2-7): DAGVTQSPTHLIKTRGQQVTLRCSPKSGHDTVSWYQQALGQGPQFIFQYYEEEERQRGNFPDRFSGHQFPNYSSELNVNALLLGDSALYLCASSLMTGSYEQYFGPGTRLTVT.

The chain links TRBV10-3 to TRBJ2-7; D remains unclear. The CDR3 is 12 amino acids. Germline lookup yields CDR1 ENHRY and CDR2 SYGVKD. With 8 bases removed from V and 1 base from J, the gap between germline ends came to 9 bases. This CDR3 is CAIGKASYEQYF. CDR3 in DNA: TGTGCCATCGGGAAGGCGTCCTACGAGCAGTACTTC.